This passage covers 23 T cell receptor beta chains from one sample sequenced in a study of T cell changes during pregnancy in multiple sclerosis. The repertoire was sequenced with immunoSEQ multiplex PCR; TCRdb's copy has only in-frame clones and lacks some. The profile shows around 110,000 clones, approximately 90% of them singletons. Sequencing used peripheral blood, obtained in the third trimester of pregnancy. The receptors here all came from a female donor in good health, enrolled as a control in a pregnancy study.

The chain recombines TRBV19 with TRBJ1-4, with 9 bases fitting TRBD1. Germline V gene sequence: CDR1 LNHDA, CDR2 SQIVND (reference sequence). V dropped 4 bases and J dropped 8; count of bases not matched to a gene: 5. The CDR3 length is 14 residues. The CDR3 protein is CASSTTGGGEKLFF. For the CDR3, the DNA is TGTGCCAGTAGTACCACAGGGGGCGGAGAAAAACTGTTTTTT.

The CDR3 DNA is TGTGCCAGCAGCGGTGGGGGGGGGTTGTCCTACGAGCAGTACTTC. Protein sequence: CASSGGGGLSYEQYF. The chain joins TRBV9 to TRBJ2-5, with 7 bases fitting TRBD2. The assigned J gene may be wrong: the sequence end matches TRBJ2-7 better. The CDR3 totals 15 residues. Germline V gene data show CDR1 as SGDLS and CDR2 as YYNGEE.

As concerns this clone: Other nucleotide sequences in the sample specify the same CDR3. V usage is TRBV5-1 and J usage is TRBJ2-7, with 7 bases that match TRBD1. Unmatched junction bases numbered 3, after V lost 0 bases and J lost 6 bases. The CDR3 is 13 amino acids. Germline CDR1 and CDR2: SGHRS and YFSETQ. The CDR3 DNA follows: TGCGCCAGCAGCTTGGGACAGGGTGGCGAGCAGTACTTC. Translated: CASSLGQGGEQYF.

The chain combines TRBV6-6 with TRBJ1-1; 8 bases map to TRBD1. The CDR3 length is 14 residues. The V gene's germline CDR1 is MNHNY and CDR2 SVGAGI (reference sequence). The V segment lost 4 bases and the J segment 5 bases; nucleotides outside the gene matches: 6. The CDR3 sequence is CASSWQGASTEAFF. The CDR3 region has the DNA TGTGCCAGCAGTTGGCAGGGGGCGAGTACTGAAGCTTTCTTT.

V is TRBV19 and J is TRBJ1-3; 7 bases align to TRBD1. Germline loops: CDR1 LNHDA, CDR2 SQIVND (reference sequence). There are 16 residues in the CDR3. Unmatched junction bases numbered 18, after V lost 10 bases and J lost 6 bases. The CDR3 loop is CATSQAINRGSNTIYF. CDR3 coding DNA: TGTGCCACCTCACAAGCGATAAACAGGGGATCAAACACCATATATTTT. The variable domain in full, with the rest retrieved from reference TRBV19 and TRBJ1-3, is DGGITQSPKYLFRKEGQNVTLSCEQNLNHDAMYWYRQDPGQGLRLIYYSQIVNDFQKGDIAEGYSVSREKKESFPLTVTSAQKNPTAFYLCATSQAINRGSNTIYFGEGSWLTVV.

This clone turned up a few times. CDR3 nucleotide sequence: TGTGCCAGCAGCCTTGACAGGATTAATGCTGAAGCTTTCTTT. This codes for CASSLDRINAEAFF. The gene calls are TRBV7-2 and TRBJ1-1, with D possibly being TRBD1 (6 bases). V was clipped by 5 bases and J by 6 bases, with 16 bases between them. The CDR3 consists of 14 residues. Per the germline V gene, CDR1 is SGHTA and CDR2 is FQGNSA.

In DNA, the CDR3 is TGTGCCAGCAGCTTATCCGGGACAGGCCATGGTGGCTATGGCTACACCTTC. Translating it yields CASSLSGTGHGGYGYTF. The V and J genes are TRBV11-2 and TRBJ1-2, with 8 bases lining up with TRBD1. This CDR3 has 17 amino acids. Germline loops: CDR1 SGHAT, CDR2 FQNNGV. V was pared by 2 bases and J by 4 bases, with 12 bases of the junction left unmatched.

The genes are TRBV25-1 and TRBJ2-3; D perhaps matches TRBD1 (6 bases). Trimming removed 3 bases at V and 4 bases at J, with 11 bases between. This CDR3 is built from 14 residues. Germline CDR1 MGHDK, CDR2 SYGVNS. CDR3 sequence reads: CASSDTQGADTQYF. As DNA, the CDR3 is TGTGCCAGCAGTGATACACAGGGCGCAGATACGCAGTATTTT.

The J gene is TRBJ2-3, the V gene TRBV7-3, with TRBD2 as a possible D gene (5 bases). Germline V CDR1 and CDR2: SGHTA, FQGTGA. Trimming took off 5 bases at V and 1 base at J, with 19 bases between the two ends. CDR3 length: 17 residues. CDR3 nucleotide sequence: TGTGCCAGCAGCACTTACGGTCTAGCTTTTCGCACAGATACGCAGTATTTT. Protein product: CASSTYGLAFRTDTQYF.

The DNA of the CDR3 is TGCGCCAGCAGCTTTAGCGGGGATAGCACAGATACGCAGTATTTT. It translates to CASSFSGDSTDTQYF. The rearrangement links TRBV5-1 to TRBJ2-3; 8 bases map to TRBD2. The CDR3 is 15 residues long. Germline V gene data show CDR1 as SGHRS and CDR2 as YFSETQ. V lost 2 bases, J lost 0 bases, and 2 bases stayed unmatched. The full variable domain, completed using reference TRBV5-1 and TRBJ2-3, is KAGVTQTPRYLIKTRGQQVTLSCSPISGHRSVSWYQQTPGQGLQFLFEYFSETQRNKGNFPGRFSGRQFSNSRSEMNVSTLELGDSALYLCASSFSGDSTDTQYFGPGTRLTVL.

V is TRBV5-8 and J is TRBJ2-7; TRBD1 might be the D (5 bases). The CDR3 is made up of 14 amino acids. Germline V gene data show CDR1 as SGHTS and CDR2 as YDEGEE. V lost 0 bases and J lost 0, with 7 bases in between. DNA for the CDR3: TGTGCCAGCAGCTTGGTGACAGTCTCCTACGAGCAGTACTTC. Its protein product is CASSLVTVSYEQYF. Looking up the rest from reference TRBV5-8 and TRBJ2-7 gives the full variable domain: EAGVTQSPTHLIKTRGQQATLRCSPISGHTSVYWYQQALGLGLQFLLWYDEGEERNRGNFPPRFSGRQFPNYSSELNVNALELEDSALYLCASSLVTVSYEQYFGPGTRLTVT.

A remark on this clone: Its ends do not fully match the called genes, so a read error is possible. This chain joins TRBV11-3 and TRBJ1-1; TRBD1 aligns across 9 bases. Germline V gene data show CDR1 as SGHNT and CDR2 as YENEEA. The CDR3 loop spans 13 amino acids. The CDR3 sequence: CASSLDRGTRAFF. CDR3 DNA: TGTGCCAGCAGCCTAGACAGGGGGACAAGAGCTTTCTTT.

The chain couples TRBV7-2 to TRBJ1-1; 7 bases match TRBD1. CDR3 length equals 16 residues. Trimming removed 1 base from V and 4 bases from J; junction bases left unmatched: 9. Germline V lookup: CDR1 SGHTA, CDR2 FQGNSA. CDR3 nucleotides: TGTGCCAGCAGCTTAGACAGGACAGGAGGGAGCACTGAAGCTTTCTTT. Amino acids: CASSLDRTGGSTEAFF.

The table lists this clone with a count of one. The gene calls are TRBV5-8 and TRBJ1-1, with 8 bases fitting TRBD1. The V gene end was trimmed by 4 bases and the J gene end by 10 bases; junction bases not matched to a gene: 6. The CDR3 consists of 12 residues. Germline CDR1 SGHTS, CDR2 YDEGEE. Written as DNA, the CDR3 is TGTGCCAGCAGCCTCCAGGGGGCTGTAGCTTTCTTT. Protein sequence: CASSLQGAVAFF. The whole variable domain, remainder taken from reference TRBV5-8 and TRBJ1-1, is EAGVTQSPTHLIKTRGQQATLRCSPISGHTSVYWYQQALGLGLQFLLWYDEGEERNRGNFPPRFSGRQFPNYSSELNVNALELEDSALYLCASSLQGAVAFFGQGTRLTVV.

The chain uses TRBV6-5 and TRBJ2-7; D might be TRBD2 (6 bases). Trimming stripped 0 bases from V and 0 bases from J, with 9 bases between. The CDR3 runs to 15 residues. From germline, CDR1 is MNHEY and CDR2 SVGAGI. The chain's CDR3 is CASSYSTGVSYEQYF. The CDR3 region has the DNA TGTGCCAGCAGTTACTCGACGGGGGTCTCCTACGAGCAGTACTTC.

This clone was observed a single time. The CDR3 DNA reads as TGTGCTAGTGGTTTGGGGCGACAGGAAGGATTGGATGGCTACACCTTC. Translated, it gives CASGLGRQEGLDGYTF. This chain joins TRBV12-5 and TRBJ1-2; possibly TRBD1 for D (6 bases). This CDR3 has 16 residues. From germline, CDR1 is LGHNT and CDR2 FRNRAP. With 1 base removed from V and 6 bases from J, the gap between germline ends came to 18 bases.

The CDR3 region has the DNA TGTGCCACGCTCCATGGGGGGGCCTCCTACGAGCAGTACTTC. It encodes CATLHGGASYEQYF. The chain has TRBV10-3 and TRBJ2-7; possibly TRBD2 for D (7 bases). The CDR3 loop spans 14 amino acids. Germline V lookup: CDR1 ENHRY, CDR2 SYGVKD. The V and J ends lost 10 bases and 0 bases respectively, with 16 bases between them.

The genes are TRBV14 and TRBJ1-1; tentative D call: TRBD1 (5 bases). CDR1 SGHDN and CDR2 FVKESK come from the germline V gene. Trimming pared 2 bases from V and 0 bases from J, leaving 10 bases between. The CDR3 length is 15 residues. CDR3 loop: CASSQFDSMNTEAFF. For the CDR3, the DNA is TGTGCCAGCAGCCAATTCGACAGCATGAACACTGAAGCTTTCTTT.

V usage is TRBV7-2 and J usage is TRBJ2-5; 7 bases fit TRBD1. This CDR3 spans 14 amino acids. Germline V gene sequence: CDR1 SGHTA, CDR2 FQGNSA. Trimming took 4 bases from V and 7 from J; bases not matched to a gene: 9. CDR3 amino acids: CASSSQGSKRTQYF. Written as DNA, the CDR3 is TGTGCCAGCAGCTCACAGGGGAGCAAGAGGACCCAGTACTTC.

The V gene is TRBV27, the J gene TRBJ1-2; 10 positions agree with TRBD1. The J segment lost 2 bases and the V segment lost 5 bases, leaving 5 bases of the junction unmatched. The CDR3 covers 15 residues. Germline V gene data show CDR1 as MNHEY and CDR2 as SMNVEV (reference sequence). Here the CDR3 reads CASSPAGQGNYGYTF. The CDR3 region has the DNA TGTGCCAGCAGTCCCGCGGGACAGGGGAACTATGGCTACACCTTC.

J is TRBJ1-3 and V is TRBV5-1; 8 bases agree with TRBD1. The germline V gene encodes CDR1 SGHRS and CDR2 YFSETQ. V shed 4 bases, J shed 2 bases, and the junction held 17 bases outside the gene matches. The CDR3 totals 19 residues. CDR3 in amino acids: CASSPSRIGQGLAGNTIYF. The CDR3 coding sequence is TGCGCCAGCAGCCCCTCGAGAATAGGACAGGGTTTGGCTGGAAACACCATATATTTT.

J is TRBJ1-2 and V is TRBV7-3, with a weak D call TRBD1 (6 bases). The V end lost 4 bases, the J end lost 4 bases, and 19 bases lay between the germline ends. Germline CDR1 is SGHTA and CDR2 is FQGTGA. This CDR3 comprises 16 residues. CDR3 nucleotides: TGTGCCAGCAGCTCGCTCGGGGGGCAGAGAGCCTATGGCTACACCTTC. Translation: CASSSLGGQRAYGYTF.

The V call is TRBV7-3, the J call TRBJ2-2, with D perhaps matching TRBD2 (5 bases). This CDR3 has 14 residues. The ends were cut back, 2 bases at V and 5 bases at J, with 9 bases in the middle. Germline V gene sequence: CDR1 SGHTA, CDR2 FQGTGA. Here the CDR3 reads CASSLDWETGELFF. DNA for the CDR3: TGTGCCAGCAGCTTAGACTGGGAGACCGGGGAGCTGTTTTTT.